The subject of this entry is one TCR beta chain. Germline V CDR1 and CDR2: SGHRS, YFSETQ. The CDR3 loop spans 16 amino acids. J lost 8 bases, V lost 4 bases, and 12 bases had no gene match. In the authors' methods: Reference gene primers were amplified, and this amplification served to estimate nucleated cell counts. Libraries were prepared by immunoSEQ multiplex PCR; TCRdb keeps only in-frame clonotypes and omits some of them. V and J calls and clone size are as listed in that table; D and trimming were resolved from the DNA. The sample holds 200,000 to 250,000 clones, around 81% seen once. The data were taken from a study of blood T cell repertoires in COVID-19. Across the study: Nucleic acid was either cDNA or gDNA, and it came from T cells, B-cell-depleted T cells, or PBMCs.

The sample was peripheral blood. V usage is TRBV5-1 and J usage is TRBJ1-4; 9 bases match TRBD1. The TCR was taken from a human donor in a cohort sampled during active COVID-19. This chain's CDR3 is CASSRTGTGRAEKLFF. CDR3 coding DNA: TGCGCCAGCAGCAGGACCGGGACAGGGAGAGCGGAAAAACTGTTTTTT. Full variable domain (rest looked up from reference TRBV5-1 and TRBJ1-4): KAGVTQTPRYLIKTRGQQVTLSCSPISGHRSVSWYQQTPGQGLQFLFEYFSETQRNKGNFPGRFSGRQFSNSRSEMNVSTLELGDSALYLCASSRTGTGRAEKLFFGSGTQLSVL.